Shown below are 32 T cell receptor beta chains from a single sample sequenced in a study of blood T cell repertoires in COVID-19. Assay: immunoSEQ multiplex PCR; the TCRdb copy retains only in-frame clones and omits some. Among under 140,000 clones listed, approximately 85% were seen once. Specimen: peripheral blood. The receptors here all came from a woman aged 55-69 years with acute or convalescent COVID-19.

The genes are TRBV5-6 and TRBJ1-3; D gene ambiguous. The CDR3 runs 14 residues. V lost 6 bases to trimming and J lost 1 base, with 11 bases between them. Germline lookup yields CDR1 SGHDT and CDR2 YYEEEE. The CDR3 region is CASTNRGSGNTIYF. The CDR3, as DNA: TGTGCCAGCACCAACCGAGGGTCTGGAAACACCATATATTTT.

In DNA form, the CDR3 reads TGTGCCAGCAGCTCCCCGACAGGGGTAAATCAGCCCCAGCATTTT. Protein product: CASSSPTGVNQPQHF. The chain carries TRBV28 and TRBJ1-5, with 8 bases identical to TRBD1. Unmatched junction bases numbered 8, after V lost 6 bases and J lost 4 bases. The germline V gene encodes CDR1 MDHEN and CDR2 SYDVKM. The CDR3 runs to 15 residues.

This clone was seen only a few times. CDR3 bases: TGTGCCAGCCACAGGGCCGGGGAAGCTTTCTTT. Translated, it gives CASHRAGEAFF. V is TRBV2 and J is TRBJ1-1, with D tentatively TRBD1 (6 bases). This CDR3 contains 11 residues. Germline CDR1 and CDR2: SNHLY and FYNNEI. Trimming stripped 8 bases from V and 8 bases from J, with 12 bases between.

This rearrangement joins TRBV24-1 to TRBJ1-5; D unclear. CDR3 size: 12 residues. The germline CDR1 and CDR2 sequences are KGHDR and SFDVKD. Trimming left V 5 bases short and J 8 bases short, with 9 bases between. The CDR3 loop reads CATSALGEPQHF. As DNA, the CDR3 is TGTGCCACCAGTGCCCTCGGGGAGCCCCAGCATTTT.

This clone was detected only once. The CDR3 protein is CASSATGGEPWAFF. The CDR3 DNA is TGTGCCAGCAGCGCGACAGGGGGCGAACCATGGGCTTTCTTT. The V gene is TRBV9, the J gene TRBJ1-1; 10 bases agree with TRBD1. There are 14 residues in the CDR3. V gave up 3 bases and J gave up 11 bases; unmatched junction bases: 10. Germline assignment: CDR1 SGDLS and CDR2 YYNGEE.

This clone was picked up one time. J is TRBJ1-5 and V is TRBV2; 8 bases fit TRBD1. The CDR3 is made up of 15 amino acids. With 6 bases clipped from V and 5 bases from J, the junction kept 9 bases outside the gene matches. Germline CDR1 SNHLY, CDR2 FYNNEI. The CDR3 DNA follows: TGTGCCAGCAGGGCGACAGGGGCATCCTATCAGCCCCAGCATTTT. Amino acids: CASRATGASYQPQHF.

This chain links TRBV2 with TRBJ2-2; 7 nucleotides agree with TRBD2. The germline V gene has CDR1 SNHLY and CDR2 FYNNEI. The trim removed 7 bases at V and 7 bases at J, leaving 9 bases unmatched. The CDR3 loop spans 14 amino acids. CDR3 sequence: CASTRRGGGGELFF. CDR3 sequence (DNA): TGTGCCAGCACGAGACGCGGGGGTGGCGGGGAGCTGTTTTTT.

The chain employs TRBV3-1 (or the pseudogene TRBV3-2) and TRBJ2-2, with TRBD2 identical over 8 bases. CDR1 is LGHDT, CDR2 YNNKEL, per germline (reference sequence). Germline trimming cut 0 bases from V and 6 bases from J; bases unmatched to any gene: 3. This CDR3 has 15 amino acids. The CDR3 loop reads CASSQDPGGAGELFF. The DNA for the CDR3 is TGTGCCAGCAGCCAAGACCCGGGGGGGGCCGGGGAGCTGTTTTTT.

The chain links TRBV5-1 to TRBJ2-3; 7 bases fit TRBD2. V trimming: 3 bases; J trimming: 0 bases; junction bases outside the gene matches: 4. CDR3 length: 15 residues. The germline CDR1 and CDR2 sequences are SGHRS and YFSETQ. The CDR3 protein is CASSCGTTSTDTQYF. Written as DNA, the CDR3 is TGCGCCAGCAGCTGCGGGACTACTAGCACAGATACGCAGTATTTT.

The V gene is TRBV10-3, the J gene TRBJ2-7; tentatively, D is TRBD1 (5 bases). Germline V CDR1 and CDR2: ENHRY, SYGVKD. The CDR3 contains 16 residues. V lost 1 base and J lost 2, with 15 bases in between. The CDR3 loop is CAISELKAAGTYEQYF. The DNA of the CDR3 is TGTGCCATCAGTGAGTTGAAAGCCGCAGGGACCTACGAGCAGTACTTC.

This chain joins TRBV28 and TRBJ1-5; 8 positions match TRBD1. There are 15 residues in the CDR3. Germline CDR1 is MDHEN and CDR2 is SYDVKM. Trimming cost V 2 bases and J 6 bases; bases outside gene matches: 6. CDR3 in DNA: TGTGCCAGCAGTTTAGTGACAGGGGATGGTCAGCCCCAGCATTTT. Protein: CASSLVTGDGQPQHF.

The rearrangement links TRBV9 to TRBJ1-3; tentative D call: TRBD1 (6 bases). This CDR3 spans 18 amino acids. Germline CDR1 SGDLS, CDR2 YYNGEE. The V end was cut by 2 bases, the J end by 4 bases, with 22 bases between. DNA for the CDR3: TGTGCCAGCAGCGTTGGACCGGGGGGCAGGTCGGAAGGAAACACCATATATTTT. This sequence encodes CASSVGPGGRSEGNTIYF. Combining the CDR3 with reference TRBV9 and TRBJ1-3 gives the whole variable domain DSGVTQTPKHLITATGQRVTLRCSPRSGDLSVYWYQQSLDQGLQFLIQYYNGEERAKGNILERFSAQQFPDLHSELNLSSLELGDSALYFCASSVGPGGRSEGNTIYFGEGSWLTVV.

The rearrangement uses TRBV2 and TRBJ1-1; no definite D call. CDR1 is SNHLY and CDR2 is FYNNEI in the germline V gene. Deletions cut 6 bases from V and 5 bases from J, with 13 bases between. This CDR3 spans 13 amino acids. The CDR3 nucleotides read TGTGCCAGCAGGCGGAACCCGGGAACTGAAGCTTTCTTT. This sequence encodes CASRRNPGTEAFF.

This chain joins TRBV5-4 and TRBJ2-5; no clear D gene. Deletions cut 0 bases from V and 2 bases from J, with 8 bases between. The CDR3 length is 14 residues. Germline lookup yields CDR1 SGHNT and CDR2 YYREEE (reference sequence). The chain's CDR3 is CASSLVGRQETQYF. The CDR3 region has the DNA TGTGCCAGCAGCTTGGTTGGCAGACAAGAGACCCAGTACTTC.

The V gene is TRBV5-4, the J gene TRBJ1-3; D unresolved. The CDR3 has 14 amino acids. Deletions cut 3 bases from V and 1 base from J, with 8 bases between. Germline assignment: CDR1 SGHNT and CDR2 YYREEE (reference sequence). The DNA of the CDR3 is TGTGCCAGCAGCTCGACAATTTCTGGAAACACCATATATTTT. Translating gives CASSSTISGNTIYF. Full variable domain (rest looked up from reference TRBV5-4 and TRBJ1-3): ETGVTQSPTHLIKTRGQQVTLRCSSQSGHNTVSWYQQALGQGPQFIFQYYREEENGRGNFPPRFSGLQFPNYSSELNVNALELDDSALYLCASSSTISGNTIYFGEGSWLTVV.

V gene TRBV28 combines with J gene TRBJ2-3; D perhaps matches TRBD2 (6 bases). In germline, CDR1 is MDHEN, CDR2 SYDVKM. The CDR3 extends over 13 amino acids. With 5 bases removed from V and 8 bases from J, the gap between germline ends came to 14 bases. The CDR3 spells CASSPGLQSTQYF. The CDR3, as DNA: TGTGCCAGCAGTCCGGGACTGCAGAGTACGCAGTATTTT.

The rearrangement links TRBV6-5 to TRBJ2-5; D gene ambiguous. CDR3 length equals 11 residues. The V gene's germline CDR1 is MNHEY and CDR2 SVGAGI. V lost 6 bases to trimming and J lost 6 bases, with 8 bases between them. This chain's CDR3 is CASSLAKTQYF. The CDR3 bases are TGTGCCAGCAGCCTTGCTAAGACCCAGTACTTC.

Concerning this clone: The same CDR3 arises from other DNA sequences in this sample as well. The chain has TRBV5-5 and TRBJ2-3, with 8 positions matching TRBD2. Germline CDR1 is SGHKS and CDR2 is YYEKEE (reference sequence). CDR3 length: 15 amino acids. With V trimmed by 0 bases and J by 7 bases, 7 bases remained unmatched. The DNA of the CDR3 is TGTGCCAGCAGCTTGGAGGTTAGCGGGGTACATACGCAGTATTTT. The encoded protein is CASSLEVSGVHTQYF. The full variable domain, its missing parts supplied by reference TRBV5-5 and TRBJ2-3, is DAGVTQSPTHLIKTRGQQVTLRCSPISGHKSVSWYQQVLGQGPQFIFQYYEKEERGRGNFPDRFSARQFPNYSSELNVNALLLGDSALYLCASSLEVSGVHTQYFGPGTRLTVL.

The rearrangement joins TRBV7-9 to TRBJ1-6; 8 nucleotides line up with TRBD1. In germline, CDR1 is SEHNR, CDR2 FQNEAQ (reference sequence). Trimming removed 2 bases from V and 7 bases from J; junction bases left unmatched: 4. The CDR3 runs to 15 residues. This CDR3 reads CASSLWGQENSPLHF. Written as DNA, the CDR3 is TGTGCCAGCAGCTTATGGGGACAGGAGAATTCACCCCTCCACTTT.

The genes are TRBV7-6 and TRBJ2-2; D might be TRBD1 (6 bases). CDR3 length equals 14 residues. Germline loops: CDR1 SGHVS, CDR2 FNYEAQ. The germline V and J ends were trimmed by 0 bases and 7 bases, with 9 bases remaining between them. The CDR3 sequence: CASSLAQGIGELFF. The CDR3 nucleotides read TGTGCCAGCAGCTTAGCACAGGGTATCGGGGAGCTGTTTTTT.

The chain joins TRBV27 to TRBJ2-1; 8 bases line up with TRBD1. Unmatched junction bases numbered 10, after V lost 3 bases and J lost 6 bases. Germline loops: CDR1 MNHEY, CDR2 SMNVEV (reference sequence). This CDR3 contains 16 residues. Here the CDR3 reads CASSFLDRGPPNEQFF. The CDR3 DNA reads as TGTGCCAGCAGTTTTCTTGACAGGGGTCCCCCCAATGAGCAGTTCTTC.

The chain carries TRBV19 and TRBJ1-4; 10 bases map to TRBD1. There are 14 residues in the CDR3. The V gene end was trimmed by 8 bases and the J gene end by 7 bases; junction bases not matched to a gene: 7. In germline, CDR1 is LNHDA, CDR2 SQIVND (reference sequence). The CDR3 DNA sequence: TGTGCCAGTGGATCCGGGACAGGGGTTGAAAAACTGTTTTTT. Encoded protein: CASGSGTGVEKLFF.

The chain is built from TRBV28 and TRBJ1-2, with D possibly being TRBD1 (5 bases). V shed 2 bases and J shed 4 bases, with 14 bases lying between them. The CDR3 runs 15 residues. Per the germline V gene, CDR1 is MDHEN and CDR2 is SYDVKM. The CDR3 DNA follows: TGTGCCAGCAGTTTACCCGACAGAGAGATCTATGGCTACACCTTC. Amino acids: CASSLPDREIYGYTF.

J is TRBJ2-5 and V is TRBV13, with 11 positions matching TRBD2. There are 16 residues in the CDR3. Germline V gene lookup returns CDR1 PRHDT and CDR2 FYEKMQ (reference sequence). The V segment lost 6 bases and the J segment 5 bases; nucleotides outside the gene matches: 11. CDR3 amino acids: CASSPSSGGVHETQYF. As DNA, the CDR3 is TGTGCCAGCAGTCCTAGTAGCGGGGGGGTCCATGAGACCCAGTACTTC.

The chain employs TRBV24-1 and TRBJ2-5; TRBD1 is a possible D gene (5 bases). Trimming shortened V by 9 bases and J by 4 bases, and 8 bases separated the two germline ends. Germline CDR1 KGHDR, CDR2 SFDVKD. The CDR3 is made up of 11 amino acids. The CDR3 nucleotides read TGTGCCACCGGGCAGGGAGAGACCCAGTACTTC. Translating it yields CATGQGETQYF.

The chain employs TRBV20-1 and TRBJ2-5, with 7 bases aligning to TRBD2. The V gene's germline CDR1 is DFQATT and CDR2 SNEGSKA (reference sequence). Unmatched junction bases numbered 4, after V lost 7 bases and J lost 5 bases. This CDR3 spans 11 amino acids. CDR3 sequence (DNA): TGCAGTGGCGGGGGTGAGGAGACCCAGTACTTC. It translates to CSGGGEETQYF.

The rearrangement links TRBV6-5 to TRBJ1-5, with D maybe TRBD1 (5 bases). This CDR3 is built from 15 residues. The germline CDR1 and CDR2 sequences are MNHEY and SVGAGI. Deletions cut 0 bases from V and 5 bases from J, with 11 bases between. The CDR3 reads CASSYSGGDYQPQHF. Written as DNA, the CDR3 is TGTGCCAGCAGTTACTCGGGAGGGGACTATCAGCCCCAGCATTTT.

This clone showed up just once. DNA of the CDR3: TGTGCCACGGGTCTAGCCAAAAACATTCAGTACTTC. This translates into CATGLAKNIQYF. This chain uses TRBV28 with TRBJ2-4; D gene uncertain. Trimming pared 10 bases from V and 0 bases from J, leaving 7 bases between. The CDR3 covers 12 residues. CDR1 and CDR2 (germline): MDHEN, SYDVKM.

V is TRBV7-2 and J is TRBJ1-5, with D perhaps matching TRBD1 (6 bases). Germline V CDR1 and CDR2: SGHTA, FQGNSA. This CDR3 is 13 amino acids long. Trimming pared 3 bases from V and 6 bases from J, leaving 9 bases between. This CDR3 reads CASSFQGSQPQHF. The CDR3 DNA is TGTGCCAGCAGCTTCCAGGGGAGTCAGCCCCAGCATTTT.

The V and J genes are TRBV12-5 and TRBJ1-5; the match to TRBD1 covers 7 bases. V gave up 5 bases and J gave up 0 bases; unmatched junction bases: 4. CDR1 is LGHNT, CDR2 FRNRAP, per germline. The CDR3 covers 15 residues. CDR3 DNA: TGTGCTAGTGGTCCACAGGGGTTTAGCAATCAGCCCCAGCATTTT. This codes for CASGPQGFSNQPQHF.

The rearrangement joins TRBV18 to TRBJ2-7; 9 bases match TRBD1. This CDR3 spans 15 amino acids. CDR1 is KGHSH and CDR2 is LQKENI in the germline V gene. With V trimmed by 4 bases and J by 6 bases, 10 bases remained unmatched. The CDR3 loop is CASSQTGQGVIEQYF. In DNA form, the CDR3 reads TGTGCCAGCTCACAAACGGGACAGGGTGTAATCGAGCAGTACTTC. The variable domain in full, completed from reference TRBV18 and TRBJ2-7, reads NAGVMQNPRHLVRRRGQEARLRCSPMKGHSHVYWYRQLPEEGLKFMVYLQKENIIDESGMPKERFSAEFPKEGPSILRIQQVVRGDSAAYFCASSQTGQGVIEQYFGPGTRLTVT.

This rearrangement joins TRBV5-1 to TRBJ1-5; 9 bases map to TRBD1. The length of the CDR3 is 14 residues. Germline V gene sequence: CDR1 SGHRS, CDR2 YFSETQ. V was pared by 0 bases and J by 6 bases, with 1 base of the junction left unmatched. CDR3 region: CASSLGQGGQPQHF. The DNA for the CDR3 is TGCGCCAGCAGCTTGGGACAGGGGGGTCAGCCCCAGCATTTT.